What follows are 4 T cell receptor beta chains derived from one specimen sequenced in a study of T cells in Graves' hyperthyroidism and ophthalmopathy. Researchers took RNA transcripts and amplified the TCR beta CDR3 regions from them. HTBI primers drove first-round RT-PCR of the TCR CDR3. Each CDR3 protein is one row after TCRdb ran MiXCR on the multiplex PCR reads. This table holds about 96,000 distinct CDR3 sequences, over 50% found once. The sample consisted of blood. These receptors all come from a woman between 35 and 50 years old with Graves' hyperthyroidism.

Concerning this clonotype itself: The junction and the germline gene differ at one end; a read error may be behind it. V and J are TRBV9 and TRBJ1-1; possible D gene TRBD1, 5 bases. The CDR3 loop spans 13 amino acids. Germline V lookup: CDR1 SGDLS, CDR2 YYNGEE. The CDR3 here is CASSPSGGTEASF. CDR3 nucleotides: TGTGCCAGCAGCCCTTCAGGCGGGACTGAAGCTTCCTTT.

The V gene is TRBV9, the J gene TRBJ1-6; the D gene is possibly TRBD1 (5 bases). Germline V gives CDR1 SGDLS, CDR2 YYNGEE. The germline V and J ends were trimmed by 6 bases and 8 bases, with 21 bases remaining between them. The CDR3 contains 16 residues. The CDR3 protein is CASTYPGPRDDSPLHF. Here the CDR3 DNA reads TGTGCCAGCACCTATCCCGGACCCAGGGATGATTCACCCCTCCACTTT.

The chain carries TRBV29-1 and TRBJ1-1, with D uncertain. Germline CDR1 SQVTM, CDR2 ANQGSEA. Trimming shortened V by 4 bases and J by 1 base, and 13 bases separated the two germline ends. This CDR3 region has 14 residues. CDR3 DNA: TGCAGCGTTGGACCCCATAACCCGAACACTGAAGCTTTCTTT. This encodes CSVGPHNPNTEAFF.

This clonotype was found many times. The DNA of the CDR3 is TGTGCCAGCAGCCAGGATGGGACCTGGCCCGAGCAGTACTTC. Protein product: CASSQDGTWPEQYF. This chain uses TRBV7-9 with TRBJ2-7; D possibly uses TRBD1 or TRBD2 (5 bases each). Looked up from germline, CDR1 is SEHNR and CDR2 is FQNEAQ (reference sequence). With 5 bases removed from V and 6 bases from J, the gap between germline ends came to 17 bases. This CDR3 comprises 14 residues.